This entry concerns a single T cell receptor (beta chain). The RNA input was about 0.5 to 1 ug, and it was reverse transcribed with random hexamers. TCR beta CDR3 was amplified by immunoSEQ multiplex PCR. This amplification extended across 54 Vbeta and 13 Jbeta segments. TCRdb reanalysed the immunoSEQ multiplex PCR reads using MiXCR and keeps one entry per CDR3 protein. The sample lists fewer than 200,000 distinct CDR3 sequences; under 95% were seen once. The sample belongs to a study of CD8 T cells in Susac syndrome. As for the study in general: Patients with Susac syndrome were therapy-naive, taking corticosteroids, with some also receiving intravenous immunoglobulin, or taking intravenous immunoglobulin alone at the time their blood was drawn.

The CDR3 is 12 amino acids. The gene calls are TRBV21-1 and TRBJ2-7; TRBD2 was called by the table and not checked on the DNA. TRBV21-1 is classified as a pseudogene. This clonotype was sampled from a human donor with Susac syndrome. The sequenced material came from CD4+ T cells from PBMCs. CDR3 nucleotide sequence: TGTGCCAGCATGCGAGGGATCCACGAGCAGTACTTC. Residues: CASMRGIHEQYF.